The T cell receptor beta chain described here comes from a study of T cell repertoires in cytomegalovirus infection (dated by TCRdb to about 2019). Regarding the complete study: Peptide stimulations targeted recently identified HLA-C-restricted CMV epitopes, whose presentation resists viral immunomodulation, together with well-studied HLA-B-restricted epitopes. Donor HLA type was relevant to the analysis, as public TCR beta signatures indicated carriage of CMV infection together with the matching HLA type.

Instrument used: Illumina HiSeq 1500. TCRdb took the public reads, trimmed them with fastp at Q25, ran MiXCR for clone calling and kept in-frame beta chains. Rows are combined by CDR3 protein, so each entry shows the most common genes and DNA. The sample has some 54,000 distinct CDR3 sequences on record, around a fifth of them singletons. Clones ranked in the top ten supply just under 80% of the sample. Note on this clonotype: What this receptor recognizes is not known. Base qualities are not provided; no much larger clone lies one nucleotide away.

Between the V and J ends, shortened by 0 bases and 5 bases respectively, the junction contains 17 bases. The germline V gene supplies CDR1 MGHRA and CDR2 YSYEKL. There are 16 amino acids in the CDR3, from cysteine to phenylalanine inclusive. Only the CDR3 region is kept as DNA, spanning 48 bases read in frame from base 1. Broad study findings and their caveats: The ex vivo response was dominated by HLA-C-restricted CMV-specific TCR beta clonotypes, which also provided the single most frequent clonotype in two of eight donors. Cumulative frequency of public TCR beta family members discriminated carriers of CMV infection plus the relevant HLA type in this cohort and an independent roughly 330-donor cohort.

This specimen's treatment or condition label, per the study, means: in vitro stimulation with specific CMV peptide epitopes to enrich CMV-specific T cells. This sequence originates from a human donor in good health (CMV status not recorded). Some clones in this sample may be carry-over from other donors' samples. Sequencing used CD8+ T cells from cultured PBMCs, obtained from culture after CMV antigen stimulation. The rearrangement combines TRBV4-1 with TRBJ2-7, with TRBD1 perhaps the D gene, on 6 matching bases. The CDR3 reads CASSQDTGTMTDEQYF. The bases are TGCGCCAGCAGCCAAGATACCGGGACAATGACAGACGAGCAGTACTTC.